The rows below give T cell receptor beta chains drawn from one sample of a study of a mutant IDH1 vaccine in newly diagnosed glioma. The method was immunoSEQ multiplex PCR; TCRdb's version includes in-frame clones alone and lacks a portion of them. The sample yields about 38,000 clones, roughly 76% seen once. These TCRs are of unknown antigen specificity. Source: PBMCs, taken from a glioma patient whose treatment included an IDH1 peptide vaccine. The receptors come from a man aged 45-65 years with glioma. Both conserved end residues are part of each CDR3. A D gene is named only where the DNA matches it firmly. Some rows mark clone size as missing; the rest say once, few, many or name a class of expanded clone.

v_call,clone_size,d_call,j_call,cdr3_nt,cdr3_aa
TRBV2,.,.,TRBJ1-5,TGTGCCAGCAGAAACGACAGGAGTAGCAATCAGCCCCAGCATTTT,CASRNDRSSNQPQHF
TRBV5-4,.,.,TRBJ1-5,TGTGCCAGCAGCTTGAAGGCGGAGGGAAGGGGCAATCAGCCCCAGCATTTT,CASSLKAEGRGNQPQHF
TRBV7-2,.,.,TRBJ2-1,TGTGCCAGCAGCTTAGATAGCTCCCTGAAGACAAGTGAGCAGTTCTTC,CASSLDSSLKTSEQFF
TRBV5-4,.,TRBD1,TRBJ2-7,TGTGCCAGCAGCCCGGGGGGGACAGGGGTGTACGAGCAGTACTTC,CASSPGGTGVYEQYF
TRBV2,.,.,TRBJ1-4,TGTGCCAGCAGTGAGCTGCTAGGGGCCGGTGAAAAACTGTTTTTT,CASSELLGAGEKLFF
TRBV7-9,.,TRBD1,TRBJ1-2,TGTGCCAGCAGCCCAGGGGGCCCTACTAACTATGGCTACACCTTC,CASSPGGPTNYGYTF
TRBV6-5,.,TRBD1,TRBJ2-3,TGTGCCAGCAGTCCGTCAGGGGGCGTTGGAGATACGCAGTATTTT,CASSPSGGVGDTQYF
TRBV18,few,.,TRBJ1-1,TGTGCCAGCTCACCACCCTCCGGGGTTAGCGCGCAAGCTTTCTTT,CASSPPSGVSAQAFF
TRBV14,.,TRBD1,TRBJ2-7,TGTGCCAGCAGCACGGGACAGTCGAGGTACGAGCAGTACTTC,CASSTGQSRYEQYF
TRBV5-1,.,TRBD2,TRBJ2-7,TGCGCCAGCAGCTGGGGGTGGGGGGGTTCTACCTACGAGCAGTACTTC,CASSWGWGGSTYEQYF
TRBV30,.,.,TRBJ1-2,TGTGCCTGGAGTGCCGGGACGTACGGCTACACCTTC,CAWSAGTYGYTF
TRBV5-1,.,.,TRBJ2-5,TGCGCCAGCAGCGTTGGCACGGACTGGGGGCAAGAGACCCAGTACTTC,CASSVGTDWGQETQYF
TRBV1,few,.,TRBJ2-1,TGCACCAGCAGCCACCACTCTGGCGGGGGGGCCCCCTACAATGAGCAGTTCTTC,CTSSHHSGGGAPYNEQFF
TRBV27,.,.,TRBJ2-1,TGTGCCAGCAGTTCTGGCTCCTACAATGAGCAGTTCTTC,CASSSGSYNEQFF
TRBV6-5,.,.,TRBJ2-1,TGTGCCAGCAGCCGTAGTTCTAGGTTTGGTGAGCAGTTCTTC,CASSRSSRFGEQFF
TRBV28,.,.,TRBJ1-2,TGTGCCAGCAGATCACCGGTGCTGGACTATGGCTACACCTTC,CASRSPVLDYGYTF
TRBV7-2,.,.,TRBJ1-2,TGTGCCAGCAGCTTAGCGGAGGGTGGCTACACCTTC,CASSLAEGGYTF
TRBV6-5,.,TRBD2,TRBJ2-3,TGTGCCAGCAGTATAGCGGGGAAGACAGATACGCAGTATTTT,CASSIAGKTDTQYF
TRBV2,.,.,TRBJ1-6,TGTGCCAGTCGGACAGTCTATAATTCACCCCTCCACTTT,CASRTVYNSPLHF
TRBV4-1,.,.,TRBJ2-7,TGCGCCAGCAGCCAAGATCCCGGAATTGGCGAGCAGTACTTC,CASSQDPGIGEQYF
TRBV27,.,TRBD1,TRBJ1-4,TGTGCCAGCAGTTTACAGGGGGCTGAAAAACTGTTTTTT,CASSLQGAEKLFF
TRBV6-5,.,.,TRBJ2-7,TGTGCCAGCAGTTCCATCACGGGGTACGAGCAGTACTTC,CASSSITGYEQYF
TRBV19,.,.,TRBJ1-2,TGTGCCAGTAGTATAGATCGGAGTTACGGCTACACCTTC,CASSIDRSYGYTF
TRBV5-6,once,.,TRBJ2-7,TGTGCCAGCAGCTTGGTGGACCGTAAACGAGGCGAGCAGTACTTC,CASSLVDRKRGEQYF
TRBV6-6,.,.,TRBJ2-1,TGTGCCAGCAGTTACTCGAAGCTGCGGGGATACAATGAGCAGTTCTTC,CASSYSKLRGYNEQFF
TRBV7-3,.,.,TRBJ2-2,TGTGCCAGCAGCTTGTCCAGCGGGGGGGAGCTGTTTTTT,CASSLSSGGELFF
TRBV6-1,medium-sized,.,TRBJ1-1,TGTGCCAGCAGTGCGACAGAGAACACTGAAGCTTTCTTT,CASSATENTEAFF
TRBV29-1,once,.,TRBJ2-5,TGCAGCGTTGGTGGTCGGGAGCAGTACTTC,CSVGGREQYF
TRBV19,.,.,TRBJ2-3,TGTGCCAGTAGTATAGGGGTGGTTTCCAGGGCGGCAGATACGCAGTATTTT,CASSIGVVSRAADTQYF